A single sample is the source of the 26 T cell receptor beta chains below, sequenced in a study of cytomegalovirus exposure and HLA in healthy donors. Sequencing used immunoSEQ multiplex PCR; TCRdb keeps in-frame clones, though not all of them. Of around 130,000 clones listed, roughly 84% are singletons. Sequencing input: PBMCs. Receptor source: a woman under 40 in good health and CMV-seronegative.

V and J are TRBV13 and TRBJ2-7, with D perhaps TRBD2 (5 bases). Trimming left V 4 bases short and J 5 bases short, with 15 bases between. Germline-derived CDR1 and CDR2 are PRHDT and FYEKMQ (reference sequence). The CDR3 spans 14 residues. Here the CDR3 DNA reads TGTGCCAGCAGCTCTCGTCGAGGAGGACACGAGCAGTACTTC. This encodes CASSSRRGGHEQYF.

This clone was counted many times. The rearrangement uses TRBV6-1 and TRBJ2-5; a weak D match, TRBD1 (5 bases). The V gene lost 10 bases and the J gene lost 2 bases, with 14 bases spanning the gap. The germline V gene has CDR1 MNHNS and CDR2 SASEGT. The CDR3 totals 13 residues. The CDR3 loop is CATGKGRQETQYF. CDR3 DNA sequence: TGTGCCACAGGGAAAGGCAGACAAGAGACCCAGTACTTC.

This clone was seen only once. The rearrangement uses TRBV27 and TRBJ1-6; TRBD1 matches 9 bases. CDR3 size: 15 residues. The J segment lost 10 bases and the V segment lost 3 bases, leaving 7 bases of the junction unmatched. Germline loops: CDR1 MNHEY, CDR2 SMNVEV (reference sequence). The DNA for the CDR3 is TGTGCCAGCAGTTTGGGACAGGGATATCGATCACCCCTCCACTTT. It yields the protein CASSLGQGYRSPLHF.

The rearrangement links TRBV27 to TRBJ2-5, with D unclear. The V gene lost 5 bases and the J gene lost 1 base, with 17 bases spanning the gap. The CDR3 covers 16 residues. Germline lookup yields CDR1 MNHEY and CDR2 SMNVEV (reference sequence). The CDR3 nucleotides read TGTGCCAGCAGTCCCGTGGCAGGTTTCTTCCAAGAGACCCAGTACTTC. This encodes CASSPVAGFFQETQYF.

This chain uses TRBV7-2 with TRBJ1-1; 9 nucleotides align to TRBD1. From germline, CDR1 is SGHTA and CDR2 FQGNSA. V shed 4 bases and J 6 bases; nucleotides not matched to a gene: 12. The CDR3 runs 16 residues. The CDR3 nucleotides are TGTGCCAGCAGCTCAACAGGGGGCGCCCGGGGCGCTGAAGCTTTCTTT. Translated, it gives CASSSTGGARGAEAFF.

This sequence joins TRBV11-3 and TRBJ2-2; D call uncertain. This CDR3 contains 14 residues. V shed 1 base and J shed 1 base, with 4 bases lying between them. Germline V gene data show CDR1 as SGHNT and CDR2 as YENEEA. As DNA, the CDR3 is TGTGCCAGCAGCTTAGTACAGAACACCGGGGAGCTGTTTTTT. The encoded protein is CASSLVQNTGELFF.

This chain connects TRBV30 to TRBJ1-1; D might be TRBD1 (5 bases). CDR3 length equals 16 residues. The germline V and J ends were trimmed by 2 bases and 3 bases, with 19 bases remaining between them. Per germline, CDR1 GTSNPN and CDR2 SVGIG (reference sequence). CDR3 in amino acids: CAWSHRAGNLHTEAFF. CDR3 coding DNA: TGTGCCTGGAGTCACCGGGCAGGGAATTTACACACTGAAGCTTTCTTT.

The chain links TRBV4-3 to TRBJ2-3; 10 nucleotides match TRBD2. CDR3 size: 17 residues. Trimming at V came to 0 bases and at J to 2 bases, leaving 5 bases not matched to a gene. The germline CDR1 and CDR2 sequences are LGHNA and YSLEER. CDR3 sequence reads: CASSQDRAGGFTDTQYF. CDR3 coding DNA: TGCGCCAGCAGCCAAGATCGAGCGGGGGGGTTCACAGATACGCAGTATTTT.

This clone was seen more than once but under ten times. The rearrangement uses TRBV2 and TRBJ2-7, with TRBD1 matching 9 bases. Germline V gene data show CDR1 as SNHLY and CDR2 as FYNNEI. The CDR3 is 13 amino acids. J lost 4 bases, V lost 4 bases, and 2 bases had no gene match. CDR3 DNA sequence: TGTGCCAGCAGTGGGGACAGGGTGTACGAGCAGTACTTC. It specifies CASSGDRVYEQYF.

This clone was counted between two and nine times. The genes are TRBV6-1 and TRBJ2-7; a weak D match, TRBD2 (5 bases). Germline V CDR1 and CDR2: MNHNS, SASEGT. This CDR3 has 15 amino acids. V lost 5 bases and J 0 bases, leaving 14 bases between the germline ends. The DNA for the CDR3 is TGTGCCAGCAGTTTGACGGGGATGGGCTCCTACGAGCAGTACTTC. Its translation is CASSLTGMGSYEQYF.

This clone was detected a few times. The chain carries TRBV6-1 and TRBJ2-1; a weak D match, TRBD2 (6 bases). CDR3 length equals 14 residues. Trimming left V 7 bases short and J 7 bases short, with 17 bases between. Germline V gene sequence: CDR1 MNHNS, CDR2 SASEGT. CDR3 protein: CASTGATSLNEQFF. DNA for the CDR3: TGTGCCAGCACCGGGGCCACTAGCCTTAATGAGCAGTTCTTC.

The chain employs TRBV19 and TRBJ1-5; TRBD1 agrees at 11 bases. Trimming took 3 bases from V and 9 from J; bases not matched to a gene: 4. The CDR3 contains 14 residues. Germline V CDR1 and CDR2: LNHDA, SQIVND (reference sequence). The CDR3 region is CASSMGDRGRPQHF. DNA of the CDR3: TGTGCCAGTAGTATGGGGGACAGGGGGAGGCCCCAGCATTTT.

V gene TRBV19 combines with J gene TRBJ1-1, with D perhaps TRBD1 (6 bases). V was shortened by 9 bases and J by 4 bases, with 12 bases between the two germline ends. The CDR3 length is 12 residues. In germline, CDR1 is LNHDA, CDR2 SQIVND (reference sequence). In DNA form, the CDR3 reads TGTGCCAGCCGGGACATGGGCACTGAAGCTTTCTTT. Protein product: CASRDMGTEAFF.

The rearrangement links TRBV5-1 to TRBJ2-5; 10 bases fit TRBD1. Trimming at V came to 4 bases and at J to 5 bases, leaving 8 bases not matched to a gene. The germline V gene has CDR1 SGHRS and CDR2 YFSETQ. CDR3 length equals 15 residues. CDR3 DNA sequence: TGCGCCAGCAGCGGGCGACAGGGGGCAGGTGAGACCCAGTACTTC. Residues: CASSGRQGAGETQYF.

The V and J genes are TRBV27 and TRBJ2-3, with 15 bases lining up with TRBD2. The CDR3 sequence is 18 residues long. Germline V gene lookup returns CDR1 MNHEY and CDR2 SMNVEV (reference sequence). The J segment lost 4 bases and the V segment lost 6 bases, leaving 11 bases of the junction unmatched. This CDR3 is CASRPYQGLAGGPDTQYF. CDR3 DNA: TGTGCCAGCAGACCCTACCAAGGACTAGCGGGGGGGCCAGATACGCAGTATTTT.

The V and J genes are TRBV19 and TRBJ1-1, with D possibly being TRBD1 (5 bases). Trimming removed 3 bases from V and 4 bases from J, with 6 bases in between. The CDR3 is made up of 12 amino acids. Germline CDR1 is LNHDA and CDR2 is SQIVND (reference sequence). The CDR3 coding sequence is TGTGCCAGTAGTATCCAGGGCACTGAAGCTTTCTTT. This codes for CASSIQGTEAFF.

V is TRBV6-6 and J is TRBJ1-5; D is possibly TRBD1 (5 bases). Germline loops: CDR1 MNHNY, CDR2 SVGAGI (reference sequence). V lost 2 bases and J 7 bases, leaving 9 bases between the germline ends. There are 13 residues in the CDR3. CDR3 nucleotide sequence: TGTGCCAGCAGTTACCGGGGGATGCAGCCCCAGCATTTT. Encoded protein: CASSYRGMQPQHF.

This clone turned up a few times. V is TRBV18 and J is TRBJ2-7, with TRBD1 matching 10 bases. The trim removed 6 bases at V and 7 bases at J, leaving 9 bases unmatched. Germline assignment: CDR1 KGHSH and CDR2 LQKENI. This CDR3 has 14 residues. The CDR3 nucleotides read TGTGCCAGCTCGGATAGACAGGGGGCGCGGGAGCAGTACTTC. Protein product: CASSDRQGAREQYF.

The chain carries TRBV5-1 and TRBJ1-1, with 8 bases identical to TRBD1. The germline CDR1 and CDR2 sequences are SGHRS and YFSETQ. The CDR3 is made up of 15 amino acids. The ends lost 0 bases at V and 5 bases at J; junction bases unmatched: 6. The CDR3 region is CASSLAGTGSTEAFF. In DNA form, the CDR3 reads TGCGCCAGCAGCTTGGCCGGGACAGGTAGTACTGAAGCTTTCTTT.

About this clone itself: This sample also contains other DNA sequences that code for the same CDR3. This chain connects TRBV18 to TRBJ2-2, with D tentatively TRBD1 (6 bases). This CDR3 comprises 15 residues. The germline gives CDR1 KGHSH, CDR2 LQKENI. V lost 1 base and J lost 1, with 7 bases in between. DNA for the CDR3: TGTGCCAGCTCACCACAGACAGGGAACACCGGGGAGCTGTTTTTT. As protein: CASSPQTGNTGELFF. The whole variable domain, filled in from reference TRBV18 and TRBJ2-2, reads NAGVMQNPRHLVRRRGQEARLRCSPMKGHSHVYWYRQLPEEGLKFMVYLQKENIIDESGMPKERFSAEFPKEGPSILRIQQVVRGDSAAYFCASSPQTGNTGELFFGEGSRLTVL.

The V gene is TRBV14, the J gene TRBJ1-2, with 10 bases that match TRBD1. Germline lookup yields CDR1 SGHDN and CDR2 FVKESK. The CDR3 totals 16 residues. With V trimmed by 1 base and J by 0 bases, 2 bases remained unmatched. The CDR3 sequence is CASSQGGTGANYGYTF. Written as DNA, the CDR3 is TGTGCCAGCAGCCAAGGGGGGACAGGGGCTAACTATGGCTACACCTTC.

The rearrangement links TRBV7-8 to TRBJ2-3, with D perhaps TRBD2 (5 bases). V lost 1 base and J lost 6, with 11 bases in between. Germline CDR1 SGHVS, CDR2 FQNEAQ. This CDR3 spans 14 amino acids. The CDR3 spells CASSLGAGKDTQYF. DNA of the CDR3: TGTGCCAGCAGCTTAGGGGCGGGCAAGGATACGCAGTATTTT. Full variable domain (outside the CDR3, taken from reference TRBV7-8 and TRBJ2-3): GAGVSQSPRYKVAKRGQDVALRCDPISGHVSLFWYQQALGQGPEFLTYFQNEAQLDKSGLPSDRFFAERPEGSVSTLKIQRTQQEDSAVYLCASSLGAGKDTQYFGPGTRLTVL.

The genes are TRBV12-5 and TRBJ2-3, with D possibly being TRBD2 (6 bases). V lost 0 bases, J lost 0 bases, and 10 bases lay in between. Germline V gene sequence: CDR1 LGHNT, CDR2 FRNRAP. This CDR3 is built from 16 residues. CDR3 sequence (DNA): TGTGCTAGTGGTTTGGTCTTGCTAGCGAGCACAGATACGCAGTATTTT. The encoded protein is CASGLVLLASTDTQYF.

CDR3 residues: CAANGGDSYEQYF. CDR3 nucleotides: TGTGCCGCGAACGGGGGGGACTCCTACGAGCAGTACTTC. V and J are TRBV7-9 and TRBJ2-7, with TRBD2 matching 8 bases. V lost 11 bases, J lost 0 bases, and 6 bases stayed unmatched. Germline lookup yields CDR1 SEHNR and CDR2 FQNEAQ (reference sequence). This CDR3 has 13 amino acids.

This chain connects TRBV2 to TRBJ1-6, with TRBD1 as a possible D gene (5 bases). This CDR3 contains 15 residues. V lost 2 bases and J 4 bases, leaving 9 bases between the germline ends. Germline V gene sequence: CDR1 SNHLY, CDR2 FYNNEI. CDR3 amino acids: CASSERGNYNSPLHF. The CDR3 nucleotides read TGTGCCAGCAGTGAAAGGGGTAATTATAATTCACCCCTCCACTTT.

In nucleotides, the CDR3 is TGTGCCAGCACTCTCCTTAACTATGGCTACACCTTC. Translated, it gives CASTLLNYGYTF. The chain is built from TRBV2 and TRBJ1-2; no reliable D call. The length of the CDR3 is 12 residues. Germline V gene lookup returns CDR1 SNHLY and CDR2 FYNNEI. V gave up 7 bases and J gave up 1 base, with 7 bases separating them.